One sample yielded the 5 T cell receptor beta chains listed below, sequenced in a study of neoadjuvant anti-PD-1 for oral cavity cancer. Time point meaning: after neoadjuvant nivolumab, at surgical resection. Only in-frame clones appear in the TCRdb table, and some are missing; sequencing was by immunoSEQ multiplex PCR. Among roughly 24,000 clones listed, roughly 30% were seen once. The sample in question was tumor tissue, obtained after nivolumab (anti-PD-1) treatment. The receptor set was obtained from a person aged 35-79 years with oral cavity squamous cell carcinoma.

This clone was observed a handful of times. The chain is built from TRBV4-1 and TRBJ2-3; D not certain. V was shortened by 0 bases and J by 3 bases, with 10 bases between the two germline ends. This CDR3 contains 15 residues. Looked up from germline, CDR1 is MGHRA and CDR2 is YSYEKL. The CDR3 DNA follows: TGCGCCAGCAGCCAAGAGGTTCGGCCTACAGATACGCAGTATTTT. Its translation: CASSQEVRPTDTQYF.

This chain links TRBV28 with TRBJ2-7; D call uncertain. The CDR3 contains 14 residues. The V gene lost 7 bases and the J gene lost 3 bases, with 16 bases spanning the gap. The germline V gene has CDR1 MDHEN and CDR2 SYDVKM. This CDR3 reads CASTGPSQFYEQYF. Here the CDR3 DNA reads TGTGCCAGCACGGGCCCAAGTCAATTCTACGAGCAGTACTTC. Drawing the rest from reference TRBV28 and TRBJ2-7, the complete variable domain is DVKVTQSSRYLVKRTGEKVFLECVQDMDHENMFWYRQDPGLGLRLIYFSYDVKMKEKGDIPEGYSVSREKKERFSLILESASTNQTSMYLCASTGPSQFYEQYFGPGTRLTVT.

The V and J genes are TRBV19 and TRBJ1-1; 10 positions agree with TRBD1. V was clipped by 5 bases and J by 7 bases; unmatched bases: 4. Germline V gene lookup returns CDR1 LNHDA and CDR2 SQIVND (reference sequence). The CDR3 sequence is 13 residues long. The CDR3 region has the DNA TGTGCCAGTAGTCGGACAGGGGGAAGTGAAGCTTTCTTT. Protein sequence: CASSRTGGSEAFF. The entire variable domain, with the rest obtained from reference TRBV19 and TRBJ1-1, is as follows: DGGITQSPKYLFRKEGQNVTLSCEQNLNHDAMYWYRQDPGQGLRLIYYSQIVNDFQKGDIAEGYSVSREKKESFPLTVTSAQKNPTAFYLCASSRTGGSEAFFGQGTRLTVV.

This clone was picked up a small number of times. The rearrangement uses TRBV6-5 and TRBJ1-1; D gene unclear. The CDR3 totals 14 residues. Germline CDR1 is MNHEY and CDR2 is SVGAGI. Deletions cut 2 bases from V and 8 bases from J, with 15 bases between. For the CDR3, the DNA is TGTGCCAGCAGTTACACCCCGTGGGCAACAGAAGCTTTCTTT. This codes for CASSYTPWATEAFF.

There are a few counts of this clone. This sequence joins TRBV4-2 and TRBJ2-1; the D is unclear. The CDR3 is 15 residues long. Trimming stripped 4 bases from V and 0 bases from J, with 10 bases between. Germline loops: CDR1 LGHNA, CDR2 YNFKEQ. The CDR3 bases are TGTGCCAGCAGCCTCCACTACTACTCCTACAATGAGCAGTTCTTC. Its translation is CASSLHYYSYNEQFF.